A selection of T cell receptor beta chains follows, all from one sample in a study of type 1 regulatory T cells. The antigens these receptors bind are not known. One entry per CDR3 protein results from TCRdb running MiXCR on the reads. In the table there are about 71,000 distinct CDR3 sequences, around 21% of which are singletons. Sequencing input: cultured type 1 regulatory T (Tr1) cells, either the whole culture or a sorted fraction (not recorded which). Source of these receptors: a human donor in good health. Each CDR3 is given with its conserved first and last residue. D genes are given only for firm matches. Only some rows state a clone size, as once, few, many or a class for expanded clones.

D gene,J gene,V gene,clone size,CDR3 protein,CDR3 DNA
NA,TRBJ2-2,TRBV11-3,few,CASSTGQNTGELFF,TGTGCCAGCAGCACGGGACAGAACACCGGGGAGCTGTTTTTT
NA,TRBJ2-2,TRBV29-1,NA,CSATRVSTGELFF,TGCAGCGCGACTAGAGTATCGACCGGGGAGCTGTTTTTT
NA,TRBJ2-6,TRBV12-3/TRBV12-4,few,CASSYGATPSGANVLTF,TGTGCCAGCAGTTATGGGGCGACCCCCTCTGGGGCCAACGTCCTGACTTTC
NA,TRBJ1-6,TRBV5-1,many,CASRFQAGADSPLHF,TGCGCCAGCCGATTCCAGGCGGGGGCAGATTCACCCCTCCACTTT
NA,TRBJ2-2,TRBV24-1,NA,CATEGNTGELFF,TGTGCCACCGAGGGGAACACCGGGGAGCTGTTTTTT
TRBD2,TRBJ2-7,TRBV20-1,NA,CSADVAGRTYEQYF,TGCAGTGCTGATGTAGCGGGACGAACCTACGAGCAGTACTTC
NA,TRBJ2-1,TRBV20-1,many,CSARPHSGLFNEQFF,TGCAGTGCTAGGCCTCATAGCGGTCTCTTTAATGAGCAGTTCTTC
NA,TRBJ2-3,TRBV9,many,CASRRAPGDTQYF,TGTGCCAGCAGGAGGGCCCCAGGAGATACGCAGTATTTT
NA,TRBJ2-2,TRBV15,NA,CATSRVVGPNTGELFF,TGTGCCACCAGCAGAGTAGTCGGGCCGAACACCGGGGAGCTGTTTTTT
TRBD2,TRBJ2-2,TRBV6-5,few,CASSYGMFSGRAVNTGELFF,TGTGCCAGCAGTTACGGGATGTTTAGCGGGAGGGCAGTAAACACCGGGGAGCTGTTTTTT
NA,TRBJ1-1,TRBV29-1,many,CSPSYPPENTEAFF,TGCAGCCCTTCTTACCCCCCAGAGAACACTGAAGCTTTCTTT
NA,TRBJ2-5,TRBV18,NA,CASSPPGEYQETQYF,TGTGCCAGCTCACCACCTGGGGAGTACCAAGAGACCCAGTACTTC
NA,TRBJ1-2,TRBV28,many,CASSLSNYGYTF,TGTGCCAGCAGTTTGTCTAACTATGGCTACACCTTC
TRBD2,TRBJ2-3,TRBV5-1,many,CASSRTGGLAGGPMNTDTQYF,TGCGCCAGCAGCCGCACCGGGGGACTAGCGGGAGGGCCTATGAACACAGATACGCAGTATTTT
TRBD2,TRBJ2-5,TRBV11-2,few,CASSLEGREQETQYF,TGTGCCAGCAGCTTAGAGGGGCGGGAGCAAGAGACCCAGTACTTC
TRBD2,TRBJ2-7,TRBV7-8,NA,CASSPRTEEASGRHEQYF,TGTGCCAGCAGCCCCCGGACAGAAGAAGCTAGCGGGAGGCACGAGCAGTACTTC
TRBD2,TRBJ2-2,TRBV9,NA,CASSAWTSGTRRTGELFF,TGTGCCAGCAGCGCATGGACTAGCGGGACGCGTAGGACCGGGGAGCTGTTTTTT
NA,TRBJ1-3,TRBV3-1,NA,CASSPRQGNTIYF,TGTGCCAGCAGCCCCAGACAGGGAAACACCATATATTTT
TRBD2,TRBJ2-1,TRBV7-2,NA,CASRPSGSPAGNEQFF,TGTGCCAGCAGGCCGAGCGGGAGCCCCGCAGGCAATGAGCAGTTCTTC
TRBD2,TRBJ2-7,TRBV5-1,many,CASSSQGLAGDEQYF,TGCGCCAGCAGCTCCCAGGGACTAGCGGGAGACGAGCAGTACTTC
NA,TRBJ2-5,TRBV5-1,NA,CASRGGGLSQETQYF,TGCGCCAGCAGGGGCGGGGGCCTGTCCCAAGAGACCCAGTACTTC
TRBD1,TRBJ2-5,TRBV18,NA,CASLRDSQETQYF,TGTGCCAGCCTCCGGGACAGCCAAGAGACCCAGTACTTC
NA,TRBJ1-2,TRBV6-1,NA,CASSSQSATF,TGTGCCAGCAGCTCCCAGTCCGCCACCTTC
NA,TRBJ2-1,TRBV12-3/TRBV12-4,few,CASSLVGGAEQFF,TGTGCCAGCAGCCTGGTTGGGGGGGCTGAGCAGTTCTTC
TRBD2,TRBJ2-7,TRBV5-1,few,CASSLNSGRFNEQYF,TGCGCCAGCAGCCTCAATAGCGGGAGGTTCAACGAGCAGTACTTC
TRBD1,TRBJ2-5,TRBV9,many,CASSSRQGETQYF,TGTGCCAGCAGCTCCCGACAGGGAGAGACCCAGTACTTC
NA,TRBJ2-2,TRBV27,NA,CASSLRNPGELFF,TGTGCCAGCAGTTTACGTAATCCCGGGGAGCTGTTTTTT
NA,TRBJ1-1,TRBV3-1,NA,CASSHRLPIRIGNTEAFF,TGTGCCAGCAGCCACCGCCTCCCGATTAGGATCGGGAACACTGAAGCTTTCTTT
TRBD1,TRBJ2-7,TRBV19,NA,CASSEGTVRKEQYF,TGTGCCAGCAGTGAAGGGACAGTTCGGAAGGAGCAGTACTTC
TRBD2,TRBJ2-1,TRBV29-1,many,CSGLAGVEQFF,TGCAGCGGGCTAGCGGGAGTTGAGCAGTTCTTC
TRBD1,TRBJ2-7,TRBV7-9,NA,CASSPRTGGDLRPYEQYF,TGTGCCAGCAGCCCTAGGACAGGGGGGGACCTAAGACCCTACGAGCAGTACTTC
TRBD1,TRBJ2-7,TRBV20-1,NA,CSARATGTVQYF,TGCAGTGCTAGAGCTACCGGGACAGTGCAGTACTTC
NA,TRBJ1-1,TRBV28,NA,CASSPRRQIEAFF,TGTGCCAGCAGTCCAAGGCGACAGATTGAAGCTTTCTTT
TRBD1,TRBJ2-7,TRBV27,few,CASSRGQGHYEQYF,TGTGCCAGCAGCCGGGGACAGGGCCACTACGAGCAGTACTTC